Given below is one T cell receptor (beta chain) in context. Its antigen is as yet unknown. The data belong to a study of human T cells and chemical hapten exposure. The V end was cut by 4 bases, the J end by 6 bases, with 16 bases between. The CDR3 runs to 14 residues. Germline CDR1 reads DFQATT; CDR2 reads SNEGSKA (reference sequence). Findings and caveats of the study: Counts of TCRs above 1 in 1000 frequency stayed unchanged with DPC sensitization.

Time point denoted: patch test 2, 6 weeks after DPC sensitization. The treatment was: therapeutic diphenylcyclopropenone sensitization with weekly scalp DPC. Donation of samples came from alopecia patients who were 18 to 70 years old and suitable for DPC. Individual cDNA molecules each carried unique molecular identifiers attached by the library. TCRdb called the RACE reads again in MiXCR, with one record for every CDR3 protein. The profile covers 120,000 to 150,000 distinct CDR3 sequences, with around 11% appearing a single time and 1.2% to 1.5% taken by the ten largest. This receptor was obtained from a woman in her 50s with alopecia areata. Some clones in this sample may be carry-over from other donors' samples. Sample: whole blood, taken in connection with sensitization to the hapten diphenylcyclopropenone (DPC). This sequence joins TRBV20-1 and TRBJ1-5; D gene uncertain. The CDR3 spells CSATPGGYGQPQHF. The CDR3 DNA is TGCAGTGCTACCCCGGGAGGGTATGGTCAGCCCCAGCATTTT.